This T cell receptor beta chain was identified during a study of T-cell memory formation after mild COVID-19. Study as a whole: For the most part, TCR clusters were specific to one donor.

A note on this clonotype: Its antigen is still unknown.

5'RACE primed from the constant segment yielded TCR alpha and TCR beta cDNA libraries bearing sample barcodes and UMIs. Each CDR3 protein gets one entry after TCRdb re-called the 5' RACE reads with MiXCR. The sample has roughly 450,000 distinct CDR3 sequences, roughly 18% seen once. Study outcomes and limitations: The study found contracting CD4+ clones mainly in CM and EM and contracting CD8+ clones in EMRA.

The trim removed 6 bases at V and 6 bases at J, leaving 18 bases unmatched. Germline V gene data show CDR1 as SEHNR and CDR2 as FQNEAQ (reference sequence). This CDR3 is built from 17 residues. This TCR was recovered from a man younger than 35 who had mild COVID-19 (a few samples of this study predate the infection). Cell type and time point are not known. What was sequenced was PBMCs or a T cell subset sorted from them (not recorded which). The chain employs TRBV7-9 and TRBJ1-2; TRBD1 aligns across 8 bases. The CDR3 DNA follows: TGTGCCAGCAGGGCGCCAGGGGGCGTAAGCCTAGTGGATGGCTACACCTTC. It yields the protein CASRAPGGVSLVDGYTF.